These T cell receptor beta chains were read from a single sample in a study of T cell responses to AZD1222 COVID-19 vaccine. Measured with immunoSEQ multiplex PCR; TCRdb has only the in-frame clones, and not every one. Among 75,000 to 95,000 clones listed, approximately 90% were seen once. Material: peripheral blood, obtained 28 days after the second AZD1222 dose. The receptors shown here come from an adult who received the AZD1222 COVID-19 vaccine. The CDR3 runs from the conserved cysteine through the conserved F or W. D genes are given only for firm matches. Not every row has a clone size; where given, it reads once, few, many or a size class.

D	V	size	J	DNA	CDR3
-	TRBV7-9	-	TRBJ2-3	TGTGCCAGCAGCCAGCTTATCGATACGCAGTATTTT	CASSQLIDTQYF
-	TRBV29-1	few	TRBJ1-1	TGCAGCGTTGAAGATTCCCGGAGGACTGAAGCTTTCTTT	CSVEDSRRTEAFF
-	TRBV28	-	TRBJ1-2	TGTGCCAGCAGTTTATCAGTGAGCTATGGCTACACCTTC	CASSLSVSYGYTF
TRBD1	TRBV6-5	-	TRBJ2-7	TGTGCCAGCAGCCATCTGACAGGGAGCGAGCAGTACTTC	CASSHLTGSEQYF
-	TRBV28	-	TRBJ2-5	TGTGCCAGCAGTTCCGCCCAAGAGACCCAGTACTTC	CASSSAQETQYF
-	TRBV5-4	-	TRBJ2-2	TGTGCCAGCAGCCGAGGTACAGCGAACACCGGGGAGCTGTTTTTT	CASSRGTANTGELFF
-	TRBV6-5	-	TRBJ1-5	TGTGCCAGCACGCCTGGCCTTAGCAATCAGCCCCAGCATTTT	CASTPGLSNQPQHF
-	TRBV15	-	TRBJ2-4	TGTGCCACCAGCAGAGATATTATGCGGGGAAACCCCCAGGGTAGAAACATTCAGTACTTC	CATSRDIMRGNPQGRNIQYF
-	TRBV19	-	TRBJ2-1	TGTGCCAGTAGTCCGAGGCAGGTTCCCAATGAGCAGTTCTTC	CASSPRQVPNEQFF
-	TRBV6-5	-	TRBJ1-2	TGTGCCAGCAGTTACTCGGGGGGGGCCGGCTACACCTTC	CASSYSGGAGYTF
-	TRBV7-8	-	TRBJ1-1	TGTGCCAGCAGCTCGGACGGACTGATGAACACTGAAGCTTTCTTT	CASSSDGLMNTEAFF
TRBD1	TRBV9	-	TRBJ2-7	TGTGCCAGCAGCGTAGAGGGGGCAATTATCGACGAGCAGTACTTC	CASSVEGAIIDEQYF
-	TRBV7-2	-	TRBJ2-2	TGTGCCAGCAGCTTACGGCAGGGGGGCACCGGGGAGCTGTTTTTT	CASSLRQGGTGELFF
TRBD1	TRBV6-5	-	TRBJ1-2	TGTGCCAAAGGGGAGGGGGCGCCCCTCTATGGCTACACCTTC	CAKGEGAPLYGYTF
TRBD2	TRBV5-1	-	TRBJ2-1	TGCGCCAGCAGCAGTACTAGCGGTGCCCAGACTGAGCAGTTCTTC	CASSSTSGAQTEQFF
-	TRBV27	-	TRBJ2-7	TGTGCCAGCAGCGCCCGAGTGCGCCTCTACGAGCAGTACTTC	CASSARVRLYEQYF
-	TRBV10-1	-	TRBJ2-7	TGCGCCAGCAGTGAGATAGCAGGGAGCTCCTACGAGCAGTACTTC	CASSEIAGSSYEQYF
-	TRBV7-8	few	TRBJ1-5	TGTGCCAGCAGCAAATCAAACCAGCCCCAGCATTTT	CASSKSNQPQHF
TRBD1	TRBV9	-	TRBJ1-2	TGTGCCAGCAGCTCCCAGGGGGGGGGCGCAGGTTATTATGGCTACACCTTC	CASSSQGGGAGYYGYTF
TRBD1	TRBV9	-	TRBJ1-4	TGTGCCAGCAGCGAGACAGGGCTTAATGAAAAACTGTTTTTT	CASSETGLNEKLFF
TRBD2	TRBV7-9	once	TRBJ2-1	TGTGCCAGCAGCTTAGCCCCGGGACTAGACACAAATGAGCAGTTCTTC	CASSLAPGLDTNEQFF
TRBD1	TRBV28	-	TRBJ2-7	TGTGCCAGCAGTTTTAACTTTTTACAGGGGGGATACGAGCAGTACTTC	CASSFNFLQGGYEQYF
TRBD1	TRBV11-2	few	TRBJ2-5	TGTGCCAGCAGCCGGGACAGGGGGCAAGAGACCCAGTACTTC	CASSRDRGQETQYF
TRBD2	TRBV15	-	TRBJ2-1	TGTGCCACCAGCAGAGATCCGACTAGCGGGACCACCTACAATGAGCAGTTCTTC	CATSRDPTSGTTYNEQFF
TRBD1	TRBV28	-	TRBJ1-3	TGTGCCAGCAGCTCCTTGACAGGGGATGGAAACACCATATATTTT	CASSSLTGDGNTIYF
TRBD2	TRBV11-3	-	TRBJ2-3	TGTGCCAGCAGCCCGCGGGGGGTCCCAGATACGCAGTATTTT	CASSPRGVPDTQYF
-	TRBV27	few	TRBJ2-7	TGTGCCAGCAGCCGTAAGCCCTTACAGGTCCACGAGCAGTACTTC	CASSRKPLQVHEQYF
-	TRBV5-1	-	TRBJ1-2	TGCGCCAGCAGCTTGGCTACAGGGACTCTTGGCTACACCTTC	CASSLATGTLGYTF
TRBD2	TRBV6-4	-	TRBJ2-3	TGTGCCAGCAGTGAGGGGGCTAGCGGGACAGATACGCAGTATTTT	CASSEGASGTDTQYF
TRBD1	TRBV7-6	-	TRBJ2-1	TGTGCCAGCAGCTTATCCGCGGGGACAGGGGGATACAATGAGCAGTTCTTC	CASSLSAGTGGYNEQFF
TRBD2	TRBV5-1	once	TRBJ2-3	TGCGCCAGCAGCTTGGCTTGGGGAGGGAGGAACACAGATACGCAGTATTTT	CASSLAWGGRNTDTQYF
-	TRBV28	-	TRBJ2-7	TGTGCCAGCAGTTTGAGGACAGTGGGGTTCTACGAGCAGTACTTC	CASSLRTVGFYEQYF
TRBD1	TRBV30	-	TRBJ1-5	TGTGCCTGGAGTGTAGCCAGGGGGCGCGGGAGCAATCAGCCCCAGCATTTT	CAWSVARGRGSNQPQHF
TRBD2	TRBV4-3	-	TRBJ2-3	TGCGCCAGCAGCCAAGGATGGCGGGAGGCAGATACGCAGTATTTT	CASSQGWREADTQYF
TRBD1	TRBV15	-	TRBJ1-4	TGTGCCACCAGCAGAGATGGGACAGGGGAAGAAAAACTGTTTTTT	CATSRDGTGEEKLFF
-	TRBV28	-	TRBJ1-6	TGTGCCAGCAGTAGTTCTAATTCACCCCTCCACTTT	CASSSSNSPLHF
TRBD1	TRBV24-1	once	TRBJ1-2	TGTGCCACCAGTGAGACAGGGTTTCGCTATGGCTACACCTTC	CATSETGFRYGYTF
-	TRBV6-2/TRBV6-3	-	TRBJ2-2	TGTGCCAGCAGTTACGGGCCGCTCGCGAACACCGGGGAGCTGTTTTTT	CASSYGPLANTGELFF
-	TRBV5-4	-	TRBJ2-7	TGTGCCAGCAGCCCGGAGGGGGCTAGCTCCTACGAGCAGTACTTC	CASSPEGASSYEQYF
TRBD2	TRBV9	-	TRBJ2-3	TGTGCCAGCAGCGTGGACTTAGCGGGACGCACAGATACGCAGTATTTT	CASSVDLAGRTDTQYF
-	TRBV5-8	-	TRBJ2-1	TGTGCCAGCAGCCCCCGGACTGTCAGGAGCTCCTACAATGAGCAGTTCTTC	CASSPRTVRSSYNEQFF
TRBD1	TRBV6-4	few	TRBJ2-1	TGTGCCAGCAGTGCAGGGACAGGGGGCGGTGAGCAGTTCTTC	CASSAGTGGGEQFF